The sequence of this T cell receptor beta chain was determined in a study of CD8+ T cells in alopecia areata. About the study: The share of scalp area affected provided the severity score for treated patients. Study conclusions and caveats: Lesional scalp exceeded normal scalp in clonality, especially in alopecia totalis/universalis.

Germline V gene lookup returns CDR1 SGHDT and CDR2 YYEEEE. Between the trimmed V and J ends, which lost 8 bases and 3 bases, there was a span of 12 bases. The CDR3 consists of 13 residues. Following extraction, RNA underwent reverse transcription to cDNA, which served as the sequencing template. Here immunoSEQ multiplex PCR was the method, and the copy in TCRdb shows in-frame clones only, minus some. The table has roughly 200,000 clones, around half seen once. Described treatment: oral pan-JAK inhibitor, 5-10 mg twice daily. To note about this clone: The antigen remains undetermined.

The V and J genes are TRBV5-6 and TRBJ1-5, with D unclear. The sequence derives from a human donor with alopecia areata. This sample comprised CD8+ T cells sorted from blood, obtained at week 24, from a patient treated with tofacitinib. CDR3 in amino acids: CASSKGYNQPQHF. CDR3 nucleotides: TGTGCCAGTTCAAAGGGTTACAATCAGCCCCAGCATTTT.